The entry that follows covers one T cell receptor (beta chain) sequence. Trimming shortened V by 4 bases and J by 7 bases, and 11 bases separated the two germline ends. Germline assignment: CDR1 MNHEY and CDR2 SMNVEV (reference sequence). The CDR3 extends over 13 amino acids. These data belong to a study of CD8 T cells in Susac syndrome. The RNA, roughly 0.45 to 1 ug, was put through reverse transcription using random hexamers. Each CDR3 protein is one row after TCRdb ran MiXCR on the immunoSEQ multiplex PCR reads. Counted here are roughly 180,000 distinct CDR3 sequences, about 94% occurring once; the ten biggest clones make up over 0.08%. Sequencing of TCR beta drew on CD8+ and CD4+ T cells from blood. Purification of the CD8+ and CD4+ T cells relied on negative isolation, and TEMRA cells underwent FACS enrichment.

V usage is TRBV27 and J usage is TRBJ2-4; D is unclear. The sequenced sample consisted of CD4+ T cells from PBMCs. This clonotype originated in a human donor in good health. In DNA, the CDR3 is TGTGCCAGCAGTTCAAAATCACAGAACATTCAGTACTTC. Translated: CASSSKSQNIQYF.